Shown below are 17 T cell receptor beta chains from a single sample sequenced in a study of vaccination and CD4 T cells after COVID-19. The Oncomine TCR Beta short-read assay sequenced DNA from cultured CD4+ T cells. TCRdb reanalysed the PCR reads using MiXCR and keeps one entry per CDR3 protein. The table lists over 15,000 distinct CDR3 sequences, 49% of them singletons, with 4% to 4.5% in the top ten. As for treatment: approximately nine-day PBMC culture with coronavirus spike peptide pools or control peptides (ViraFEST assay). The antigens for these receptors are not known. The sequenced material came from CD4+ T cells from blood, cultured in vitro. These receptors came from a human donor who had recovered from COVID-19.

This clonotype was seen a handful of times. This chain uses TRBV5-1 with TRBJ2-3, with no clear D. This CDR3 region has 12 residues. CDR1 is SGHRS, CDR2 YFSETQ, per germline. V was shortened by 3 bases and J by 4 bases, with 6 bases between the two germline ends. CDR3 sequence (DNA): TGCGCCAGCAGCTATACCGCAGATACGCAGTATTTT. It translates to CASSYTADTQYF.

In this sample, this clonotype turned up a few times. The chain uses TRBV11-3 and TRBJ1-5; maybe TRBD1 (5 bases). In germline, CDR1 is SGHNT, CDR2 YENEEA. V lost 4 bases, J lost 5 bases, and 9 bases lay in between. This CDR3 has 13 amino acids. The CDR3 nucleotides are TGTGCCAGCAGCTCCGGGACTTATCAGCCCCAGCATTTT. The encoded protein is CASSSGTYQPQHF.

This chain connects TRBV15 to TRBJ2-7; D is possibly TRBD2 (5 bases). The CDR3 loop spans 14 amino acids. Germline V gene lookup returns CDR1 LNHNV and CDR2 YYDKDF (reference sequence). V was shortened by 1 base and J by 4 bases, with 11 bases between the two germline ends. As DNA, the CDR3 is TGTGCCACCAGCAGAGGAGGCGGGTTTTACGAGCAGTACTTC. Protein: CATSRGGGFYEQYF.

The J gene is TRBJ1-2, the V gene TRBV6-1; 11 positions match TRBD1. With 10 bases clipped from V and 7 bases from J, the junction kept 8 bases outside the gene matches. The CDR3 has 13 residues. In germline, CDR1 is MNHNS, CDR2 SASEGT. The CDR3 sequence: CATTRTGGSGYTF. The DNA of the CDR3 is TGTGCCACCACTCGGACAGGGGGCTCTGGCTACACCTTC.

The chain combines TRBV30 with TRBJ1-6; 9 bases match TRBD1. CDR1 GTSNPN and CDR2 SVGIG come from the germline V gene (reference sequence). The V gene end was trimmed by 3 bases and the J gene end by 10 bases; junction bases not matched to a gene: 10. This CDR3 is built from 15 residues. This chain's CDR3 is CAWSQPGQGTSPLHF. The CDR3 DNA follows: TGTGCCTGGAGCCAACCGGGACAGGGTACATCACCCCTCCACTTT.

By proportion, this clonotype is medium-sized. V and J are TRBV7-2 and TRBJ1-2; D unclear. This CDR3 has 17 amino acids. Germline V gene data show CDR1 as SGHTA and CDR2 as FQGNSA. Deletions cut 1 base from V and 4 bases from J, with 19 bases between. CDR3 nucleotide sequence: TGTGCCAGCAGCTTAGGAGGAGCGGCAGGCCTCCCCTATGGCTACACCTTC. This codes for CASSLGGAAGLPYGYTF.

The gene calls are TRBV20-1 and TRBJ1-1; D is unclear. The germline V gene has CDR1 DFQATT and CDR2 SNEGSKA (reference sequence). V lost 4 bases and J lost 0, with 12 bases in between. The CDR3 has 14 amino acids. This chain's CDR3 is CSANLAAMNTEAFF. In DNA, the CDR3 is TGCAGTGCTAACTTAGCAGCCATGAACACTGAAGCTTTCTTT.

The chain is built from TRBV5-5 and TRBJ1-2; D is perhaps TRBD1 (5 bases). The V gene lost 5 bases and the J gene lost 4 bases, with 21 bases spanning the gap. This CDR3 has 16 residues. The germline V gene encodes CDR1 SGHKS and CDR2 YYEKEE (reference sequence). Here the CDR3 DNA reads TGTGCCAGCAGACCGGTTTCGGGGCGATCGATCTATGGCTACACCTTC. This encodes CASRPVSGRSIYGYTF.

The sample holds one count of this clonotype. The genes are TRBV5-8 and TRBJ1-2; possible D gene TRBD1, 6 bases. The CDR3 is made up of 13 amino acids. Trimming pared 2 bases from V and 1 base from J, leaving 6 bases between. Germline assignment: CDR1 SGHTS and CDR2 YDEGEE. The CDR3 loop is CASSLQGNYGYTF. In DNA, the CDR3 is TGTGCCAGCAGCTTACAGGGTAACTATGGCTACACCTTC. Drawing the rest from reference TRBV5-8 and TRBJ1-2, the complete variable domain is EAGVTQSPTHLIKTRGQQATLRCSPISGHTSVYWYQQALGLGLQFLLWYDEGEERNRGNFPPRFSGRQFPNYSSELNVNALELEDSALYLCASSLQGNYGYTFGSGTRLTVV.

The genes are TRBV30 and TRBJ1-1, with 7 bases aligning to TRBD1. Germline CDR1 GTSNPN, CDR2 SVGIG (reference sequence). The V segment lost 1 base and the J segment 0 bases; nucleotides outside the gene matches: 8. This CDR3 spans 16 amino acids. CDR3 in amino acids: CAWSEPGGGVNTEAFF. Here the CDR3 DNA reads TGTGCCTGGAGTGAGCCAGGGGGAGGCGTGAACACTGAAGCTTTCTTT. The variable domain in full, completed from reference TRBV30 and TRBJ1-1, reads SQTIHQWPATLVQPVGSPLSLECTVEGTSNPNLYWYRQAAGRGLQLLFYSVGIGQISSEVPQNLSASRPQDRQFILSSKKLLLSDSGFYLCAWSEPGGGVNTEAFFGQGTRLTVV.

The V call is TRBV2, the J call TRBJ2-5, with TRBD2 matching over 7 bases. Trimming cost V 6 bases and J 7 bases; bases outside gene matches: 20. The germline V gene has CDR1 SNHLY and CDR2 FYNNEI. CDR3 length: 17 residues. Here the CDR3 DNA reads TGTGCCAGCAGCCATCCAGGGAGGGGTTTGGATTGGGGGACCCAGTACTTC. Its protein is CASSHPGRGLDWGTQYF. Filled out from reference TRBV2 and TRBJ2-5, the complete variable domain reads EPEVTQTPSHQVTQMGQEVILRCVPISNHLYFYWYRQILGQKVEFLVSFYNNEISEKSEIFDDQFSVERPDGSNFTLKIRSTKLEDSAMYFCASSHPGRGLDWGTQYFGPGTRLLVL.

The V and J genes are TRBV20-1 and TRBJ2-5, with 8 bases that match TRBD2. Germline trimming cut 7 bases from V and 1 base from J; bases unmatched to any gene: 5. CDR1 is DFQATT and CDR2 is SNEGSKA in the germline V gene (reference sequence). The CDR3 loop spans 13 amino acids. Here the CDR3 DNA reads TGCAGTGTTATCGGGAGGGTCCAAGAGACCCAGTACTTC. Amino acid sequence: CSVIGRVQETQYF.

The genes are TRBV20-1 and TRBJ2-1; 12 bases are a match to TRBD2. This CDR3 is built from 18 residues. The germline CDR1 and CDR2 sequences are DFQATT and SNEGSKA (reference sequence). V lost 0 bases and J lost 1; bases outside the gene matches: 7. The CDR3 here is CSARDRLAGGASYNEQFF. The CDR3 coding sequence is TGCAGTGCTAGAGATCGGCTAGCGGGGGGGGCTTCCTACAATGAGCAGTTCTTC.

The genes are TRBV21-1 and TRBJ2-3; whether TRBD2, the table's D call, matches the DNA was not checked. TRBV21-1 is a pseudogene. This CDR3 has 16 residues. The CDR3 reads CASSGRDYPSTDTQYF. DNA for the CDR3: TGTGCCAGCAGCGGGAGAGACTACCCTAGCACAGATACGCAGTATTTT.

The V gene is TRBV21-1, the J gene TRBJ1-1. TRBV21-1 corresponds to a pseudogene. CDR3 length equals 12 residues. The CDR3 region is CASSKAKVEAFF. DNA of the CDR3: TGTGCCAGCAGCAAAGCGAAGGTTGAAGCTTTCTTT.

The rearrangement uses TRBV7-6 and TRBJ2-1; D is undetermined. Trimming removed 2 bases at V and 6 bases at J, with 8 bases between. The CDR3 contains 13 residues. Germline V lookup: CDR1 SGHVS, CDR2 FNYEAQ. DNA of the CDR3: TGTGCCAGCAGCTTAATAGGGCCCAATGAGCAGTTCTTC. Amino acids: CASSLIGPNEQFF.

The genes are TRBV19 and TRBJ1-1, with 8 positions matching TRBD1. V trimming: 5 bases; J trimming: 5 bases; junction bases outside the gene matches: 10. The CDR3 loop spans 15 amino acids. Germline CDR1 is LNHDA and CDR2 is SQIVND (reference sequence). CDR3 coding DNA: TGTGCCAGTAGTCTCAGAGGACAGGGCGAGACTGAAGCTTTCTTT. This codes for CASSLRGQGETEAFF.